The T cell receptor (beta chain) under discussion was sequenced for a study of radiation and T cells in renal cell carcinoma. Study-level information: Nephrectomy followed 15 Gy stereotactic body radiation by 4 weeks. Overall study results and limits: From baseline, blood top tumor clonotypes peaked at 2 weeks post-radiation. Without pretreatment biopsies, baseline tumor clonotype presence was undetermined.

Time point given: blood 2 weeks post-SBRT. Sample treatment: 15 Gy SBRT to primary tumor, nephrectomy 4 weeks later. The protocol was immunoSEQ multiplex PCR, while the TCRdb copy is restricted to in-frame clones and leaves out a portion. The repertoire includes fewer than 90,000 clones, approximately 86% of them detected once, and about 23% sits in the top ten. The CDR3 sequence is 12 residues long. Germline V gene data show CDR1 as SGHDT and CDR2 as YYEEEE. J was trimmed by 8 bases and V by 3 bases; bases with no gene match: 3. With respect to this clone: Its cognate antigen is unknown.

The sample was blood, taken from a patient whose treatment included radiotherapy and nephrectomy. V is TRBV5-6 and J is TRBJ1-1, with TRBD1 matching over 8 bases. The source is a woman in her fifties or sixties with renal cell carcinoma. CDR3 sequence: CASSSGQAEAFF. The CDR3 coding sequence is TGTGCCAGCAGCTCGGGACAGGCGGAAGCTTTCTTT. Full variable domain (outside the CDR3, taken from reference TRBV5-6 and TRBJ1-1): DAGVTQSPTHLIKTRGQQVTLRCSPKSGHDTVSWYQQALGQGPQFIFQYYEEEERQRGNFPDRFSGHQFPNYSSELNVNALLLGDSALYLCASSSGQAEAFFGQGTRLTVV.